The clone carrying this T cell receptor beta chain was detected ten times or more. The antigen is undetermined. TCRdb independently ran MiXCR on the reads; one entry per CDR3 protein. The sample records over 300,000 distinct CDR3 sequences, 17% being singletons. The data were obtained in a study of T cell repertoires in cytomegalovirus infection. Study-wide context: Public TCR beta signatures indicated both CMV infection and matching HLA type.

General study results and limits: Cumulative frequency (of public TCR beta family members) identified carriers of CMV plus the relevant HLA. The ex vivo response was dominated by HLA-C-restricted CMV-specific TCR beta clonotypes.

J was trimmed by 9 bases and V by 0 bases; bases with no gene match: 7. The CDR3 has 14 residues. Germline V gives CDR1 SGHTA, CDR2 FQGNSA. The source is a human donor in good health (CMV status not recorded). Some clones in this sample may be carry-over from other donors' samples. Sequencing was done on a sample of PBMCs. The chain carries TRBV7-2 and TRBJ2-5; the match to TRBD2 covers 7 bases. CDR3 region: CASSLAGTNSPQYF. The CDR3 DNA is TGTGCCAGCAGCTTAGCCGGGACTAATAGCCCCCAGTACTTC.